This TCR beta chain is drawn from a study of cytomegalovirus exposure and HLA in healthy donors. Whole-study context: A subsequent analysis stated that the 120 or so validation repertoires were run on the same platform as the 550 to 750 first-cohort repertoires. Broader study findings: The TCR clusters that emerged in the first cohort tended, a later analysis found, to co-occur in the 120 validation repertoires.

Clones were read by immunoSEQ multiplex PCR, and TCRdb kept only the in-frame ones, dropping some. The table shows some 250,000 clones, with 90% occurring only once. A note on this clone: Antigen unknown.

The length of the CDR3 is 16 residues. Trimming at V came to 6 bases and at J to 2 bases, leaving 10 bases not matched to a gene. CDR1 is SGHVS and CDR2 is FQNEAQ in the germline V gene. The chain combines TRBV7-8 with TRBJ2-7, with 10 positions matching TRBD1. This TCR derives from a woman younger than 45 in good health and CMV-seronegative. Sequenced material: PBMCs. As DNA, the CDR3 is TGTGCCAGCAGTTACCGACAGGGGGCTCTACCCTACGAGCAGTACTTC. This sequence encodes CASSYRQGALPYEQYF.